This T cell receptor (beta chain) appears in the sequencing data of a study of control samples from healthy donors and cancer patients. Here immunoSEQ multiplex PCR was the method, and the copy in TCRdb shows in-frame clones only, minus some. The sample has about 180,000 clones; around 87% are singletons. CDR3 length: 14 residues. V was shortened by 2 bases and J by 3 bases, with 11 bases between the two germline ends. Germline CDR1 is SGHRS and CDR2 is YFSETQ. This rearrangement joins TRBV5-1 to TRBJ1-1; the D gene is possibly TRBD1 (6 bases). This TCR derives from a woman aged 50 to 60 in good health. Sequenced sample: blood. CDR3 sequence (DNA): TGCGCCAGCAGCTTTAGGGAGGGGGACACTGAAGCTTTCTTT. Translated: CASSFREGDTEAFF.